The entry below gives a single T cell receptor (beta chain) sequence along with its context. V shed 5 bases and J shed 6 bases, with 18 bases lying between them. Germline V gives CDR1 MNHEY, CDR2 SMNVEV (reference sequence). This CDR3 spans 15 amino acids. TCRdb analysed the RT-PCR reads with MiXCR anew, one entry per CDR3 protein. The profile shows fewer than 800,000 distinct CDR3 sequences, 11% to 15% of them singletons. The specimen was memory CD4+ T cells from blood. The TCR sequence derives from a female donor in good health, serving as a healthy control. J is TRBJ2-3 and V is TRBV27; tentative D call: TRBD1 (6 bases). The DNA for the CDR3 is TGTGCCAGCAGTCCACTAGGCCCAAGGGGGGATACGCAGTATTTT. Its protein is CASSPLGPRGDTQYF.